The clone carrying this T cell receptor (beta chain) has just a few counts. These data belong to a study of technical replicates of blood from a handful of donors. Method: immunoSEQ multiplex PCR; TCRdb's copy keeps in-frame clones and lacks some. The data hold tens of thousands of clones, with almost 98% observed a single time. Looked up from germline, CDR1 is SNHLY and CDR2 is FYNNEI. V was pared by 4 bases and J by 7 bases, with 3 bases of the junction left unmatched. The CDR3 is made up of 13 amino acids. The gene calls are TRBV2 and TRBJ1-5; 8 bases map to TRBD1. Sequencing used T cells isolated from PBMCs. The TCR comes from a human donor in good health. Written as DNA, the CDR3 is TGTGCCAGCAGTGGACAGGGGAACCAGCCCCAGCATTTT. Its protein product is CASSGQGNQPQHF.